This T cell receptor beta chain was captured by sequencing in a study of fetal regulatory T cell absence and autoimmunity. Study results and caveats: Broadly similar TRB gene family usage was seen in pancreas and cord blood. In IPEX, the enrichment was taken to support antigen-driven autoimmunity before birth. Some top pancreas TCR clones were over 95-fold enriched versus cord blood.

The assay was run at survey level. Assay: immunoSEQ multiplex PCR; the TCRdb copy retains only in-frame clones and omits some. This sample yields approximately 46,000 clones, of which roughly 83% are seen a single time; 0.4% to 0.45% belongs to the top ten. CDR1 is MNHEY, CDR2 SMNVEV, per germline (reference sequence). The CDR3 has 15 residues. V gave up 3 bases and J gave up 0 bases, with 9 bases separating them. This clone appeared a single time. Its specificity is not known. This chain uses TRBV27 with TRBJ2-1; D is possibly TRBD1 (5 bases). This sequence was found in a newborn boy with IPEX syndrome. The sequenced sample was cord blood. This CDR3 reads CASSFSRASYNEQFF. The CDR3, as DNA: TGTGCCAGCAGTTTTAGCAGGGCCTCCTACAATGAGCAGTTCTTC.